Listed below are T cell receptor beta chains from one sample, sequenced in a study of blood T cell repertoires in COVID-19. Produced via immunoSEQ multiplex PCR; TCRdb's table is partial and in-frame only. This sample has about 190,000 clones, with roughly four fifths found just once. The sequenced material came from peripheral blood. These receptors came from a man aged 25-40 years with active or convalescent COVID-19. Both conserved end residues are part of each CDR3. D genes are given only for firm matches.

v_call: TRBV11-2
d_call: TRBD1
cdr3_aa: CASSLITRQGAGSMGEAFF

v_call: TRBV15
d_call: TRBD2
cdr3_aa: CATSRAGDNEQFF

v_call: TRBV10-1
d_call: .
cdr3_aa: CASSEHTQETQYF

v_call: TRBV11-3
d_call: .
cdr3_aa: CASSPQGYEQYF

v_call: TRBV5-1
d_call: TRBD1
cdr3_aa: CASSPGQARGSPLHF

v_call: TRBV3-1/TRBV3-2
d_call: .
cdr3_aa: CASSQEGLREKLFF

v_call: TRBV6-2/TRBV6-3
d_call: .
cdr3_aa: CASSRTGSPYEQYF

v_call: TRBV6-6
d_call: .
cdr3_aa: CASSRTVDNQPQHF

v_call: TRBV27
d_call: TRBD2
cdr3_aa: CASSLSTSGFAYNEQFF

v_call: TRBV19
d_call: .
cdr3_aa: CASSINGYTGELFF

v_call: TRBV4-3
d_call: TRBD1
cdr3_aa: CASSQAQAAGGKNEQYF

v_call: TRBV4-1
d_call: .
cdr3_aa: CASSQGLQSSYNEQFF

v_call: TRBV27
d_call: .
cdr3_aa: CASTPSGTFTDTQYF

v_call: TRBV24-1
d_call: TRBD1
cdr3_aa: CATSDLTGDAETQYF

v_call: TRBV3-1/TRBV3-2
d_call: .
cdr3_aa: CASSQDRLPGEKLFF

v_call: TRBV2
d_call: .
cdr3_aa: CASSSRGPGDSPLHF

v_call: TRBV27
d_call: TRBD1
cdr3_aa: CASRPTGSGANVLTF

v_call: TRBV11-3
d_call: .
cdr3_aa: CASSLEVGYEQYF

v_call: TRBV24-1
d_call: .
cdr3_aa: CATSFRDRGTDTQYF

v_call: TRBV3-1/TRBV3-2
d_call: TRBD1
cdr3_aa: CASSPQDRGGTEAFF

v_call: TRBV5-1
d_call: .
cdr3_aa: CASSLGAGNQETQYF

v_call: TRBV6-5
d_call: .
cdr3_aa: CASSYSNRGYNEQFF

v_call: TRBV4-1
d_call: TRBD1
cdr3_aa: CASSQGQGTSYGYTF

v_call: TRBV27
d_call: .
cdr3_aa: CASNPTVPNTGELFF

v_call: TRBV6-5
d_call: .
cdr3_aa: CASSYSRLAEQFF

v_call: TRBV5-1
d_call: TRBD1
cdr3_aa: CASSGHTGGVEQFF

v_call: TRBV19
d_call: .
cdr3_aa: CASSIRLNEQFF

v_call: TRBV19
d_call: TRBD1
cdr3_aa: CASTPGGGQGETQYF

v_call: TRBV29-1
d_call: TRBD2
cdr3_aa: CSVEGSASGTPSSYNEQFF

v_call: TRBV30
d_call: .
cdr3_aa: CAWGDRGYGYTF

v_call: TRBV5-1
d_call: TRBD1
cdr3_aa: CASSSWTGDNNEQFF

v_call: TRBV5-1
d_call: .
cdr3_aa: CASSLRGSADNEKLFF

v_call: TRBV27
d_call: .
cdr3_aa: CASSIKGGGYNEQFF

v_call: TRBV14
d_call: .
cdr3_aa: CASSQGPGNQPQHF

v_call: TRBV6-1
d_call: .
cdr3_aa: CASSEAAGKDTQYF

v_call: TRBV4-3
d_call: .
cdr3_aa: CASSQEFHPGGRGAGEQYF

v_call: TRBV14
d_call: .
cdr3_aa: CASSQVRSYTEAFF